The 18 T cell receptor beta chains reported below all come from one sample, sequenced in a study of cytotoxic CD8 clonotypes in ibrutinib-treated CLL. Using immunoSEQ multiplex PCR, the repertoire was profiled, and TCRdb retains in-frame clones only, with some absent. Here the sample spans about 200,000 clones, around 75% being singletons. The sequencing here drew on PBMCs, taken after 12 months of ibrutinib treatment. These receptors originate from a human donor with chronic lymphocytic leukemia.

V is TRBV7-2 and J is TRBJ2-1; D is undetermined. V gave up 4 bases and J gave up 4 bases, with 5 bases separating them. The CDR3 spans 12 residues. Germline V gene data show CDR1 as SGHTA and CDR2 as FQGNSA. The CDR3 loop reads CASSSTYNEQFF. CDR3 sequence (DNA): TGTGCCAGCAGCTCGACTTACAATGAGCAGTTCTTC.

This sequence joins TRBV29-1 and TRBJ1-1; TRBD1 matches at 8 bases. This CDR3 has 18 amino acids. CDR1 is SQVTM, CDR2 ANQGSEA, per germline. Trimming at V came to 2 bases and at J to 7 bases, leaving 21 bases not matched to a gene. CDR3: CSVEKAARGTGVFGEAFF. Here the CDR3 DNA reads TGCAGCGTTGAAAAAGCGGCGAGGGGGACAGGAGTATTTGGTGAAGCTTTCTTT. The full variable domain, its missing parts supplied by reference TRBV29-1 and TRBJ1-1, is SAVISQKPSRDICQRGTSLTIQCQVDSQVTMMFWYRQQPGQSLTLIATANQGSEATYESGFVIDKFPISRPNLTFSTLTVSNMSPEDSSIYLCSVEKAARGTGVFGEAFFGQGTRLTVV.

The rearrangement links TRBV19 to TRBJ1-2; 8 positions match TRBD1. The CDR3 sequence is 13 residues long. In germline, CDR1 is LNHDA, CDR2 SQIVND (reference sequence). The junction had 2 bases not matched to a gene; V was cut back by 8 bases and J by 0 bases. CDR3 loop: CASQDRANYGYTF. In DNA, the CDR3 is TGTGCCAGTCAGGACAGGGCTAACTATGGCTACACCTTC.

CDR3 region: CASSYRTDTQYF. CDR3 DNA sequence: TGTGCCAGCAGTTACCGGACAGATACGCAGTATTTT. This chain joins TRBV6-6 and TRBJ2-3; D gene uncertain. Trimming removed 2 bases from V and 3 bases from J, with 3 bases in between. Germline V CDR1 and CDR2: MNHNY, SVGAGI (reference sequence). The CDR3 is made up of 12 amino acids.

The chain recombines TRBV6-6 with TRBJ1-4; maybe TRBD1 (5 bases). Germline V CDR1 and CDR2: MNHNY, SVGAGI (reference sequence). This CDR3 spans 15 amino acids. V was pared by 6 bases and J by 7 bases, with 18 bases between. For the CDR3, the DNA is TGTGCCAGCAGCTGGGGGACGGATCCATTTGAAAAACTGTTTTTT. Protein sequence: CASSWGTDPFEKLFF.

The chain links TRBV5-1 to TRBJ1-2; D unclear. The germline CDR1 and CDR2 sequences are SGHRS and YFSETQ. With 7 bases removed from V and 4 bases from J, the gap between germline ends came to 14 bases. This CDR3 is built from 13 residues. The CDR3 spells CASATSPSYGYTF. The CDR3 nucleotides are TGCGCCAGCGCCACCTCCCCGAGCTATGGCTACACCTTC. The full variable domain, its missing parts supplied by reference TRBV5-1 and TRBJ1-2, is KAGVTQTPRYLIKTRGQQVTLSCSPISGHRSVSWYQQTPGQGLQFLFEYFSETQRNKGNFPGRFSGRQFSNSRSEMNVSTLELGDSALYLCASATSPSYGYTFGSGTRLTVV.

The CDR3 sequence is CASSLFAGTNTEAFF. For the CDR3, the DNA is TGCGCCAGCAGCTTGTTCGCGGGCACGAACACTGAAGCTTTCTTT. The V gene is TRBV5-1, the J gene TRBJ1-1; D call uncertain. This CDR3 region has 15 residues. Trimming took off 1 base at V and 1 base at J, with 11 bases between the two ends. Germline V gene lookup returns CDR1 SGHRS and CDR2 YFSETQ.

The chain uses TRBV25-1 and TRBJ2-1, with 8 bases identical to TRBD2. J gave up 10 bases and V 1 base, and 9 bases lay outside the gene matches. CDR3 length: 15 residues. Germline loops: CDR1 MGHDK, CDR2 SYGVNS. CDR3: CASSEWGGRIWEQFF. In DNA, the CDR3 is TGTGCCAGCAGTGAATGGGGCGGGAGGATTTGGGAGCAGTTCTTC.

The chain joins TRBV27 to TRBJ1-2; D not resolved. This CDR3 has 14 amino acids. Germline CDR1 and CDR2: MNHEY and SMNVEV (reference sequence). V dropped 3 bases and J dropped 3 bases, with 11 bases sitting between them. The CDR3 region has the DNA TGTGCCAGCAGTTTGGCGGGATTAGACTATGGCTACACCTTC. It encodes CASSLAGLDYGYTF.

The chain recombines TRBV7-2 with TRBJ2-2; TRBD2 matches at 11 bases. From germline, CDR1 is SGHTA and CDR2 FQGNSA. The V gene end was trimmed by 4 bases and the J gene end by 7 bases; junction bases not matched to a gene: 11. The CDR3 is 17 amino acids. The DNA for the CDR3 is TGTGCCAGCAGCTCTGGGGGACTAGCGGCCCCCCGCGGGGAGCTGTTTTTT. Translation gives CASSSGGLAAPRGELFF.

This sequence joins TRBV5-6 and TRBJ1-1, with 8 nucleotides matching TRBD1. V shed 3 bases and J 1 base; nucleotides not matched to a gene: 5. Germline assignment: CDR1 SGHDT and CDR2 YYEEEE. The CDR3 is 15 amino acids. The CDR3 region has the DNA TGTGCCAGCAGCTGGAGGGACAGGAGGAACACTGAAGCTTTCTTT. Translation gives CASSWRDRRNTEAFF.

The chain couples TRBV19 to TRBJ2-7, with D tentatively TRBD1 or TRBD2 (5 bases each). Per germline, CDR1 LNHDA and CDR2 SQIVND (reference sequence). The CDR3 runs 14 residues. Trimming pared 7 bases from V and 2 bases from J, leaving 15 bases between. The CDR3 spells CASNPGTSTYEQYF. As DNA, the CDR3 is TGTGCCAGTAACCCTGGGACGTCGACCTACGAGCAGTACTTC.

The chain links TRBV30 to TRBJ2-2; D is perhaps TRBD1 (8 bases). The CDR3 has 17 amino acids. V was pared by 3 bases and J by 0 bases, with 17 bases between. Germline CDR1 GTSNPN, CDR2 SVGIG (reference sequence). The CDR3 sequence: CAWRTGAGQANTGELFF. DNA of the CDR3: TGTGCCTGGAGGACGGGAGCGGGACAGGCGAACACCGGGGAGCTGTTTTTT.

CDR3 loop: CASSLRQPYGYTF. CDR3 bases: TGTGCCAGCAGTTTGCGACAGCCCTATGGCTACACCTTC. The chain uses TRBV28 and TRBJ1-2; D may be TRBD1 (5 bases). Trimming took off 3 bases at V and 4 bases at J, with 9 bases between the two ends. Looked up from germline, CDR1 is MDHEN and CDR2 is SYDVKM. This CDR3 has 13 residues.

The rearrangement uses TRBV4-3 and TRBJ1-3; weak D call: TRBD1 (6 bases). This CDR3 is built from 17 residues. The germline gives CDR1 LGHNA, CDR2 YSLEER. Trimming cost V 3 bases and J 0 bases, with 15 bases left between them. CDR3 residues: CASSHQTGASSGNTIYF. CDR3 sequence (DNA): TGCGCCAGCAGCCACCAGACAGGTGCAAGCTCTGGAAACACCATATATTTT.

CDR3 sequence reads: CASRTNTGELFF. DNA of the CDR3: TGTGCCTCGCGTACGAACACCGGGGAGCTGTTTTTT. This chain connects TRBV30 to TRBJ2-2; D uncertain. The CDR3 consists of 12 residues. V was shortened by 7 bases and J by 0 bases, with 6 bases between the two germline ends. The germline V gene encodes CDR1 GTSNPN and CDR2 SVGIG (reference sequence). Using reference TRBV30 and TRBJ2-2 for the parts outside the CDR3, the full variable domain is SQTIHQWPATLVQPVGSPLSLECTVEGTSNPNLYWYRQAAGRGLQLLFYSVGIGQISSEVPQNLSASRPQDRQFILSSKKLLLSDSGFYLCASRTNTGELFFGEGSRLTVL.

CDR3 DNA sequence: TGTGCCAGCAGTATTGACAGGGCCAGCTCCTACGAGCAGTACTTC. Translated, it gives CASSIDRASSYEQYF. This sequence joins TRBV7-3 and TRBJ2-7, with 7 bases that match TRBD1. Germline V gene data show CDR1 as SGHTA and CDR2 as FQGTGA. With 6 bases clipped from V and 0 bases from J, the junction kept 8 bases outside the gene matches. This CDR3 is built from 15 residues.

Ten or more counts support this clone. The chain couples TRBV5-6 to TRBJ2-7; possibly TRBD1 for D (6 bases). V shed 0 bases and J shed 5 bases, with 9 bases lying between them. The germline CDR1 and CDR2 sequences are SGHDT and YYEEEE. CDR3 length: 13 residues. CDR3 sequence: CASSLGRGDEQYF. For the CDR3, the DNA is TGTGCCAGCAGCTTGGGCAGGGGTGACGAGCAGTACTTC.